What follows are 12 T cell receptor beta chains derived from one specimen sequenced in a study of PD-1 blockade in classical Hodgkin lymphoma. Described time point: newly diagnosed, previously untreated cHL patient sample. The table came from immunoSEQ multiplex PCR; TCRdb's copy has only in-frame clones and leaves some out. Of 70,000 or so clones listed, over 85% are singletons. The material sequenced was peripheral blood mononuclear cells (PBMCs). The source is a human donor with classical Hodgkin lymphoma.

The gene calls are TRBV10-1 and TRBJ2-1; D tentatively fits TRBD1 or TRBD2 (5 bases each). The CDR3 sequence is 16 residues long. V lost 2 bases, J lost 3 bases, and 14 bases lay in between. The V gene's germline CDR1 is WNHNN and CDR2 SYGVQD (reference sequence). The CDR3 region is CASSEGSPGFYNEQFF. DNA for the CDR3: TGCGCCAGCAGTGAGGGGAGTCCAGGGTTCTACAATGAGCAGTTCTTC.

This clone turned up a few times. The chain has TRBV6-1 and TRBJ1-5; TRBD1 aligns across 8 bases. Germline trimming cut 2 bases from V and 6 bases from J; bases unmatched to any gene: 3. The CDR3 is 14 amino acids. Germline V lookup: CDR1 MNHNS, CDR2 SASEGT. CDR3 loop: CASSEQGASQPQHF. CDR3 in DNA: TGTGCCAGCAGTGAACAGGGGGCGAGTCAGCCCCAGCATTTT.

The chain joins TRBV18 to TRBJ1-4; D is unclear. Germline loops: CDR1 KGHSH, CDR2 LQKENI. This CDR3 is built from 14 residues. Trimming took off 1 base at V and 8 bases at J, with 11 bases between the two ends. Here the CDR3 reads CASSPQLNGEKLFF. CDR3 coding DNA: TGTGCCAGCTCACCACAATTGAACGGGGAAAAACTGTTTTTT.

The chain recombines TRBV27 with TRBJ2-2; D unresolved. The V and J ends lost 6 bases and 3 bases respectively, with 11 bases between them. Looked up from germline, CDR1 is MNHEY and CDR2 is SMNVEV (reference sequence). There are 14 residues in the CDR3. CDR3 nucleotides: TGTGCCAGCAGCCTTGACATGTACACCGGGGAGCTGTTTTTT. Translated, it gives CASSLDMYTGELFF.

V and J are TRBV28 and TRBJ1-5, with a possible D match to TRBD1 (5 bases). V shed 3 bases and J shed 4 bases, with 10 bases lying between them. Germline CDR1 and CDR2: MDHEN and SYDVKM. The CDR3 consists of 14 residues. Here the CDR3 reads CASSLGLINQPQHF. Here the CDR3 DNA reads TGTGCCAGCAGTTTGGGGCTGATTAATCAGCCCCAGCATTTT.

This clone was observed once. The rearrangement uses TRBV28 and TRBJ2-7; 8 nucleotides agree with TRBD1. The CDR3 covers 13 residues. Germline CDR1 is MDHEN and CDR2 is SYDVKM. J lost 7 bases, V lost 6 bases, and 8 bases had no gene match. CDR3 in DNA: TGTGCCAGCAGACAGGGGGGTTTGAGTGAGCAGTACTTC. This translates into CASRQGGLSEQYF.

This chain links TRBV19 with TRBJ1-4; 7 bases map to TRBD1. The germline CDR1 and CDR2 sequences are LNHDA and SQIVND (reference sequence). This CDR3 region has 18 residues. The V segment lost 7 bases and the J segment 0 bases; nucleotides outside the gene matches: 14. The CDR3 nucleotides read TGTGCCAGTACTCAGACAGGGAAAAACGATGCAACTAATGAAAAACTGTTTTTT. As protein: CASTQTGKNDATNEKLFF.

The chain employs TRBV5-6 and TRBJ1-5; D uncertain. CDR1 is SGHDT, CDR2 YYEEEE, per germline. Trimming removed 1 base at V and 1 base at J, with 3 bases between. The CDR3 is made up of 13 amino acids. CDR3 sequence: CASSLRSNQPQHF. CDR3 DNA sequence: TGTGCCAGCAGCTTGCGCAGCAATCAGCCCCAGCATTTT.

This chain joins TRBV7-9 and TRBJ2-7; 7 bases are a match to TRBD1. The CDR3 totals 15 residues. In germline, CDR1 is SEHNR, CDR2 FQNEAQ (reference sequence). Unmatched junction bases numbered 9, after V lost 1 base and J lost 6 bases. The CDR3 region has the DNA TGTGCCAGCAGCTTAGATGGCAGGGGGAACACCGAGCAGTACTTC. This sequence encodes CASSLDGRGNTEQYF.

This clone has only one observation. The chain uses TRBV14 and TRBJ2-5; D possibly corresponds to TRBD1 (6 bases). Germline V gene data show CDR1 as SGHDN and CDR2 as FVKESK. The CDR3 is made up of 15 amino acids. V lost 4 bases to trimming and J lost 7 bases, with 19 bases between them. CDR3 in amino acids: CASSLAGAHSGTQYF. In DNA, the CDR3 is TGTGCCAGCAGCCTCGCAGGGGCGCATTCTGGGACCCAGTACTTC.

J is TRBJ1-1 and V is TRBV30; 12 bases match TRBD1. CDR3 length: 15 residues. With 2 bases clipped from V and 6 bases from J, the junction kept 7 bases outside the gene matches. Germline V gene sequence: CDR1 GTSNPN, CDR2 SVGIG (reference sequence). The CDR3 bases are TGTGCCTGGAGTTCCCGGGACAGGGGGCTCGCTGAAGCTTTCTTT. Protein sequence: CAWSSRDRGLAEAFF. The whole variable domain, remainder taken from reference TRBV30 and TRBJ1-1, is SQTIHQWPATLVQPVGSPLSLECTVEGTSNPNLYWYRQAAGRGLQLLFYSVGIGQISSEVPQNLSASRPQDRQFILSSKKLLLSDSGFYLCAWSSRDRGLAEAFFGQGTRLTVV.

About this clone: Other DNA sequences of this sample code for an identical CDR3. The chain recombines TRBV28 with TRBJ2-7; maybe TRBD1 (6 bases). Trimming removed 2 bases at V and 2 bases at J, with 7 bases between. The CDR3 spans 13 residues. Germline assignment: CDR1 MDHEN and CDR2 SYDVKM. CDR3 bases: TGTGCCAGCAGTTTAGGGGGCCCCTACGAGCAGTACTTC. Its protein is CASSLGGPYEQYF.